The 25 T cell receptor beta chains reported below all come from one sample, sequenced in a study of OX40 agonist ivuxolimab in advanced cancers. Measured with immunoSEQ multiplex PCR; TCRdb has only the in-frame clones, and not every one. The top ten hold 3.5% to 4% of the sample, which has just over 95,000 clones, around 82% seen once. The sample consisted of CD4+ or CD8+ T cells sorted from blood, taken in a trial of the OX40 agonist ivuxolimab. The receptor set was obtained from an adult with an advanced solid tumor such as melanoma, head and neck, liver or kidney cancer.

V and J are TRBV18 and TRBJ2-7; 7 bases line up with TRBD1. Germline values: CDR1 KGHSH, CDR2 LQKENI. The V and J ends lost 2 bases and 2 bases, in that order; junction bases with no gene match: 3. The CDR3 runs 14 residues. CDR3 in DNA: TGTGCCAGCTCACCAAGGGACAGTACCTACGAGCAGTACTTC. This codes for CASSPRDSTYEQYF. Variable domain in full (rest from reference TRBV18 and TRBJ2-7): NAGVMQNPRHLVRRRGQEARLRCSPMKGHSHVYWYRQLPEEGLKFMVYLQKENIIDESGMPKERFSAEFPKEGPSILRIQQVVRGDSAAYFCASSPRDSTYEQYFGPGTRLTVT.

The chain employs TRBV18 and TRBJ2-7; the D is unclear. This CDR3 is 14 amino acids long. Germline CDR1 KGHSH, CDR2 LQKENI. Trimming cost V 2 bases and J 3 bases, with 11 bases left between them. DNA of the CDR3: TGTGCCAGCTCACCAGGCTACGACAACTACGAGCAGTACTTC. Translation gives CASSPGYDNYEQYF.

This clone has more than one count but fewer than ten. The chain uses TRBV2 and TRBJ1-4; tentative D call: TRBD1 (6 bases). Trimming took 4 bases from V and 14 from J, leaving 14 bases between them. Germline V gene lookup returns CDR1 SNHLY and CDR2 FYNNEI. This CDR3 comprises 12 residues. The CDR3 region is CASSVSTGGLFF. CDR3 coding DNA: TGTGCCAGCAGTGTTTCGACAGGCGGTCTGTTTTTT.

The rearrangement links TRBV5-1 to TRBJ1-1; TRBD1 matches 7 bases. There are 15 residues in the CDR3. Germline-derived CDR1 and CDR2 are SGHRS and YFSETQ. The J segment lost 2 bases and the V segment lost 0 bases, leaving 4 bases of the junction unmatched. CDR3 loop: CASSLVAGGNTEAFF. For the CDR3, the DNA is TGCGCCAGCAGCTTGGTGGCAGGGGGAAACACTGAAGCTTTCTTT. The full variable domain, rest sourced from reference TRBV5-1 and TRBJ1-1, is KAGVTQTPRYLIKTRGQQVTLSCSPISGHRSVSWYQQTPGQGLQFLFEYFSETQRNKGNFPGRFSGRQFSNSRSEMNVSTLELGDSALYLCASSLVAGGNTEAFFGQGTRLTVV.

The gene calls are TRBV4-1 and TRBJ2-2, with 7 positions matching TRBD1. Trimming took 0 bases from V and 3 from J; bases not matched to a gene: 7. Germline lookup yields CDR1 MGHRA and CDR2 YSYEKL. This CDR3 has 17 amino acids. CDR3 protein: CASSQDPGDSYTGELFF. CDR3 bases: TGCGCCAGCAGCCAAGATCCAGGGGACAGCTACACCGGGGAGCTGTTTTTT.

The CDR3 sequence: CASSYTNREETQYF. Written as DNA, the CDR3 is TGTGCCAGCAGTTACACCAACAGGGAAGAGACCCAGTACTTC. The chain is built from TRBV6-6 and TRBJ2-5, with D perhaps matching TRBD1 (6 bases). V lost 2 bases and J 3 bases, leaving 10 bases between the germline ends. Germline V gene lookup returns CDR1 MNHNY and CDR2 SVGAGI (reference sequence). This CDR3 contains 14 residues.

The chain is built from TRBV4-1 and TRBJ2-5; unclear D gene. The J call may be faulty, since TRBJ2-7 better matches the DNA end. Germline V CDR1 and CDR2: MGHRA, YSYEKL. CDR3 size: 12 residues. The CDR3 DNA sequence: TGCGCCACCTCTTCTGGAACCTACGAGCAGTACTTC. This codes for CATSSGTYEQYF.

The V call is TRBV13, the J call TRBJ1-3; the match to TRBD1 covers 9 bases. The germline V gene encodes CDR1 PRHDT and CDR2 FYEKMQ (reference sequence). Trimming took 4 bases from V and 0 from J; bases not matched to a gene: 4. This CDR3 region has 16 residues. As DNA, the CDR3 is TGTGCCAGCAGCTCCAGGGACAGGGACTCTGGAAACACCATATATTTT. This gives the protein CASSSRDRDSGNTIYF.

This sequence joins TRBV28 and TRBJ2-7; TRBD2 aligns across 8 bases. Germline V gene sequence: CDR1 MDHEN, CDR2 SYDVKM. J lost 4 bases, V lost 10 bases, and 6 bases had no gene match. CDR3 length: 12 residues. The CDR3 is CATREGRYEQYF. In nucleotides, the CDR3 is TGTGCCACCCGGGAGGGCCGGTACGAGCAGTACTTC. The full variable domain, with the rest looked up from reference TRBV28 and TRBJ2-7, is DVKVTQSSRYLVKRTGEKVFLECVQDMDHENMFWYRQDPGLGLRLIYFSYDVKMKEKGDIPEGYSVSREKKERFSLILESASTNQTSMYLCATREGRYEQYFGPGTRLTVT.

Here the CDR3 reads CASSQLGGTGIDTQYF. CDR3 DNA sequence: TGCGCCAGCAGTCAATTGGGCGGGACAGGGATAGATACGCAGTATTTT. The chain combines TRBV23-1 with TRBJ2-3, with 9 bases that match TRBD1. TRBV23-1 has ORF status, its function being uncertain. The ends lost 1 base at V and 5 bases at J; junction bases unmatched: 7. The CDR3 runs 16 residues.

The chain has TRBV7-9 and TRBJ2-3, with D perhaps TRBD1 or TRBD2 (6 bases each). CDR3 size: 16 residues. The ends were cut back, 7 bases at V and 4 bases at J, with 21 bases in the middle. Germline CDR1 reads SEHNR; CDR2 reads FQNEAQ (reference sequence). In DNA form, the CDR3 reads TGTGCCAGCAATTCTTATCAGGGGCGGGATGCAGATACGCAGTATTTT. Protein: CASNSYQGRDADTQYF.

This clone has just one count. The genes are TRBV30 and TRBJ2-3; 11 bases align to TRBD1. V was pared by 5 bases and J by 4 bases, with 8 bases of the junction left unmatched. This CDR3 spans 15 amino acids. Per germline, CDR1 GTSNPN and CDR2 SVGIG (reference sequence). CDR3 coding DNA: TGTGCCTGGCCCGCGGGACAGGGGGGGGCAGATACGCAGTATTTT. Encoded protein: CAWPAGQGGADTQYF.

The chain has TRBV18 and TRBJ1-2; D not resolved. The length of the CDR3 is 16 residues. Germline V lookup: CDR1 KGHSH, CDR2 LQKENI. V shed 6 bases and J shed 1 base, with 18 bases lying between them. CDR3 in DNA: TGTGCCAGCTCGCGGGGTTCGGCGGAGAATAACTATGGCTACACCTTC. Translated: CASSRGSAENNYGYTF.

The V gene is TRBV25-1, the J gene TRBJ1-2; D possibly corresponds to TRBD1 (6 bases). Germline V gene lookup returns CDR1 MGHDK and CDR2 SYGVNS. The CDR3 has 13 amino acids. Trimming pared 4 bases from V and 2 bases from J, leaving 8 bases between. The CDR3 here is CASSVQGNYGYTF. The CDR3 bases are TGTGCCAGCAGTGTACAGGGAAACTATGGCTACACCTTC.

This chain links TRBV4-1 with TRBJ1-1; 7 bases align to TRBD1. From germline, CDR1 is MGHRA and CDR2 YSYEKL. This CDR3 comprises 17 residues. After removal of 3 bases from V and 1 base from J, the junction contained 11 bases not matched to a gene. The CDR3 bases are TGCGCCAGCAGCCAGGCCGACAGGGTGGAGGGGAACACTGAAGCTTTCTTT. The encoded protein is CASSQADRVEGNTEAFF.

This chain uses TRBV6-6 with TRBJ1-1; 7 bases fit TRBD1. Germline V CDR1 and CDR2: MNHNY, SVGAGI (reference sequence). The CDR3 totals 12 residues. V gave up 10 bases and J gave up 4 bases; unmatched junction bases: 6. The CDR3 here is CATITGATEAFF. The CDR3 nucleotides read TGTGCCACCATAACAGGGGCCACTGAAGCTTTCTTT.

The rearrangement uses TRBV5-4 and TRBJ1-3; 7 positions agree with TRBD1. V trimming: 4 bases; J trimming: 0 bases; junction bases outside the gene matches: 7. Germline loops: CDR1 SGHNT, CDR2 YYREEE (reference sequence). The length of the CDR3 is 16 residues. The CDR3 protein is CASSQGQTYSGNTIYF. DNA of the CDR3: TGTGCCAGCAGCCAGGGACAGACCTACTCTGGAAACACCATATATTTT.

The chain recombines TRBV18 with TRBJ2-5; 9 bases line up with TRBD1. Per the germline V gene, CDR1 is KGHSH and CDR2 is LQKENI. Unmatched junction bases numbered 9, after V lost 3 bases and J lost 7 bases. This CDR3 has 15 amino acids. The CDR3 DNA reads TGTGCCAGCTCACCGGAACAGGGGGCAGTTGGGACCCAGTACTTC. This encodes CASSPEQGAVGTQYF.

This chain links TRBV30 with TRBJ1-2; 9 nucleotides line up with TRBD1. The CDR3 is 13 amino acids. Germline V gene sequence: CDR1 GTSNPN, CDR2 SVGIG (reference sequence). V lost 1 base to trimming and J lost 7 bases; unmatched junction nucleotides: 4. The CDR3 DNA reads as TGTGCCTGGAGTGCTCTGACAGGGGGTGGCTACACCTTC. This translates into CAWSALTGGGYTF.

V and J are TRBV21-1 and TRBJ2-1; the table's D call TRBD2 went unverified against the DNA. TRBV21-1 is a documented pseudogene. CDR3 length equals 21 residues. The CDR3 here is CASRQGFDMGTSGTSYNEQFF. Here the CDR3 DNA reads TGTGCCAGCAGACAGGGGTTCGATATGGGGACTAGCGGGACCTCCTACAATGAGCAGTTCTTC.

The chain joins TRBV5-1 to TRBJ1-1, with 8 nucleotides matching TRBD1. Per germline, CDR1 SGHRS and CDR2 YFSETQ. Trimming cost V 3 bases and J 11 bases; bases outside gene matches: 15. The CDR3 runs to 15 residues. For the CDR3, the DNA is TGCGCCAGCAGCTATTCAGGGGGCGACGGGTCTTCGGCTTTCTTT. Protein product: CASSYSGGDGSSAFF.

The rearrangement joins TRBV28 to TRBJ2-3; unclear D gene. CDR1 MDHEN and CDR2 SYDVKM come from the germline V gene. Trimming shortened V by 4 bases and J by 0 bases, and 8 bases separated the two germline ends. The CDR3 has 14 amino acids. The CDR3: CASSYYASTDTQYF. The CDR3 nucleotides are TGTGCCAGCAGTTACTACGCTAGCACAGATACGCAGTATTTT.

This clone showed up just a few times. The V gene is TRBV5-1, the J gene TRBJ2-5, with 8 bases identical to TRBD2. CDR1 is SGHRS, CDR2 YFSETQ, per germline. V lost 2 bases and J lost 4; bases outside the gene matches: 1. CDR3 size: 13 residues. CDR3 in amino acids: CASSFTSGETQYF. In nucleotides, the CDR3 is TGCGCCAGCAGCTTTACTAGCGGAGAGACCCAGTACTTC.

This rearrangement joins TRBV27 to TRBJ2-5, with D maybe TRBD1 (5 bases). Germline CDR1 and CDR2: MNHEY and SMNVEV (reference sequence). This CDR3 spans 15 amino acids. V was trimmed by 8 bases and J by 0 bases, leaving 16 bases between them. This chain's CDR3 is CASQKTAENQETQYF. CDR3 in DNA: TGTGCCAGCCAGAAGACAGCAGAAAACCAAGAGACCCAGTACTTC.

This clone was counted a single time. V and J are TRBV13 and TRBJ2-3, with TRBD2 identical over 10 bases. The J segment lost 5 bases and the V segment lost 4 bases, leaving 6 bases of the junction unmatched. CDR1 and CDR2 from the germline V gene are PRHDT and FYEKMQ (reference sequence). The CDR3 is 15 amino acids. Here the CDR3 DNA reads TGTGCCAGCAGCTCCCCTAGCGGGAGAGGAGATACGCAGTATTTT. It translates to CASSSPSGRGDTQYF.